Below, 16 T cell receptor beta chains from the same sample are listed, as sequenced in a study of Tregs in tolerant kidney transplant recipients. Clones were read by immunoSEQ multiplex PCR, and TCRdb kept only the in-frame ones, dropping some. Across about 48,000 clones, the top ten clones capture 0.85% of the sample. This material consisted of CD4+ T cells from blood, taken before the transplant. All receptors derive from a human donor who received a combined kidney and bone marrow transplant.

Turning to this clone: The read halts 3 residues ahead of the CDR3 end, with the missing end drawn from the germline J gene. Other nucleotide sequences from this sample produce the same CDR3. The chain carries TRBV2 and TRBJ2-7; 9 positions match TRBD1. The V and J ends lost 6 bases and 3 bases, in that order; junction bases with no gene match: 3. The CDR3 runs 13 residues. Germline CDR1 and CDR2: SNHLY and FYNNEI. Partial CDR3 DNA: TGTGCCAGCAGCGGGACAGGGAACTACGAG. Its translation: CASSGTGNYE. The whole CDR3 is CASSGTGNYEQYF. Full variable domain (rest looked up from reference TRBV2 and TRBJ2-7): EPEVTQTPSHQVTQMGQEVILRCVPISNHLYFYWYRQILGQKVEFLVSFYNNEISEKSEIFDDQFSVERPDGSNFTLKIRSTKLEDSAMYFCASSGTGNYEQYFGPGTRLTVT.

Details on this clone: The read ends 3 residues early relative to the CDR3; the germline J gene fills the gap. The chain carries TRBV29-1 and TRBJ2-1; D possibly uses TRBD1 or TRBD2 (5 bases each). Germline V gene sequence: CDR1 SQVTM, CDR2 ANQGSEA. The V end lost 5 bases, the J end lost 2 bases, and 19 bases lay between the germline ends. The CDR3 covers 16 residues. CDR3 amino acids: CSVPGEGQATYNEQFF. The sequenced CDR3 bases are TGCAGCGTTCCAGGAGAGGGGCAGGCCACCTACAATGAG.

The CDR3 region is CSASGLAGSSYEQYF. The DNA read from the CDR3 is TGCAGTGCTAGTGGGCTAGCGGGGTCCTCCTACGAG. The chain has TRBV20-1 and TRBJ2-7, with 9 positions matching TRBD2. The read stops 3 residues short of the end of the CDR3; the missing end is completed from the germline J gene. J gave up 0 bases and V 3 bases, and 6 bases lay outside the gene matches. Germline V CDR1 and CDR2: DFQATT, SNEGSKA (reference sequence). The CDR3 is 15 amino acids.

On this clone itself: The read is 3 residues too short to cover the CDR3 end, so that end is filled in from the germline J gene. The chain has TRBV30 and TRBJ2-1; 9 nucleotides align to TRBD2. This CDR3 contains 13 residues. V gave up 7 bases and J gave up 5 bases; unmatched junction bases: 6. Germline V lookup: CDR1 GTSNPN, CDR2 SVGIG (reference sequence). The CDR3 sequence: CASEASGNNEQFF. Partial CDR3 DNA: TGTGCCTCAGAGGCTAGCGGGAACAATGAG.

Points on this clone: The read finishes 3 residues shy of the CDR3 end, and the germline J gene is used to complete it. The chain uses TRBV20-1 and TRBJ2-3, with 9 bases identical to TRBD2. The CDR3 runs 14 residues. Germline values: CDR1 DFQATT, CDR2 SNEGSKA (reference sequence). V lost 6 bases and J lost 6; bases outside the gene matches: 10. The CDR3 reads CSAQGGLARDTQYF. The DNA read from the CDR3 is TGCAGTGCCCAGGGGGGACTAGCTCGTGATACG.

Regarding this clone: Sequencing ends 3 residues short of the CDR3 end; the germline J gene provides the rest. The same CDR3 is also encoded by other DNA sequences in this sample. The chain has TRBV7-9 and TRBJ2-7; 7 bases are a match to TRBD1. The CDR3 is 15 residues long. CDR1 is SEHNR, CDR2 FQNEAQ, per germline (reference sequence). Trimming at V came to 1 base and at J to 0 bases, leaving 3 bases not matched to a gene. The CDR3 sequence is CASSLVAGGSYEQYF. The sequenced CDR3 bases are TGTGCCAGCAGCTTAGTGGCAGGGGGCTCCTACGAG.

Details on this clone: The read falls 3 residues short of the CDR3 end, and the missing part is taken from the germline J gene. This rearrangement joins TRBV5-1 to TRBJ2-7, with a tentative D call TRBD1 (6 bases). The CDR3 totals 15 residues. Germline lookup yields CDR1 SGHRS and CDR2 YFSETQ. V gave up 3 bases and J gave up 2 bases, with 15 bases separating them. Incomplete CDR3 DNA: TGCGCCAGCAGCTACGCCGGGACATCGCCCTACGAG. This encodes CASSYAGTSPYE. The full-length CDR3 reads as CASSYAGTSPYEQYF.

As concerns this clone: Sequencing ends 3 residues short of the CDR3 end; the germline J gene provides the rest. The chain carries TRBV19 and TRBJ2-5, with TRBD1 matching 10 bases. The CDR3 is made up of 14 amino acids. V gave up 8 bases and J gave up 7 bases; unmatched junction bases: 10. Germline loops: CDR1 LNHDA, CDR2 SQIVND (reference sequence). The CDR3 loop is CASSRDRGLGTQYF. The covered CDR3 bases are TGTGCCAGTTCAAGGGACAGGGGCCTTGGGACC.

In the case of this clone: The read stops 3 residues short of the end of the CDR3; the missing end is completed from the germline J gene. The chain has TRBV10-3 and TRBJ1-2; the D gene is possibly TRBD1 (6 bases). The CDR3 is 15 residues long. Germline V gives CDR1 ENHRY, CDR2 SYGVKD. Trimming left V 3 bases short and J 0 bases short, with 11 bases between. This chain's CDR3 is CAISDGQSTNYGYTF. Incomplete CDR3 DNA: TGTGCCATCAGTGATGGACAGAGCACTAACTATGGC.

On this clone: From the germline J gene comes the end of the CDR3, since the read stops 3 residues before it. The rearrangement joins TRBV5-1 to TRBJ2-5; 8 bases match TRBD1. CDR3 length equals 16 residues. Germline V lookup: CDR1 SGHRS, CDR2 YFSETQ. The V gene end was trimmed by 0 bases and the J gene end by 4 bases; junction bases not matched to a gene: 8. Incomplete CDR3 DNA: TGCGCCAGCAGCTTGGCGAGAGCAGGGGGCCGAGAGACC. Its translation: CASSLARAGGRET. The CDR3, in full, reads CASSLARAGGRETQYF.

A remark on this clone: Coverage ceases 3 residues before the CDR3 finishes, and the germline J gene fills in the end. J is TRBJ2-3 and V is TRBV7-9; 7 bases are shared with TRBD1. V lost 5 bases and J lost 1; bases outside the gene matches: 6. The CDR3 spans 15 residues. Germline CDR1 and CDR2: SEHNR and FQNEAQ (reference sequence). The sequenced CDR3 bases are TGTGCCAGCAGCGTATACAGGGGTGGCACAGATACG. Its translation: CASSVYRGGTDT. The full CDR3 protein reads CASSVYRGGTDTQYF.

Concerning this clone itself: The read stops 3 residues short of the end of the CDR3; the missing end is completed from the germline J gene. The chain uses TRBV30 and TRBJ2-7; 11 bases fit TRBD2. The V gene's germline CDR1 is GTSNPN and CDR2 SVGIG (reference sequence). This CDR3 has 15 amino acids. Trimming at V came to 0 bases and at J to 5 bases, leaving 6 bases not matched to a gene. The CDR3 bases that were read are TGTGCCTGGAGTGTATTAGCGGGAGGGAAGAACGAG. Encoded protein: CAWSVLAGGKNE. The whole CDR3 protein is CAWSVLAGGKNEQYF.

A word on this clone: The read gets to within 3 residues of the CDR3 end, and the germline J gene fills in the rest. The V gene is TRBV2, the J gene TRBJ1-1; D is undetermined. Germline V CDR1 and CDR2: SNHLY, FYNNEI. This CDR3 is built from 13 residues. Trimming stripped 2 bases from V and 3 bases from J, with 7 bases between. The CDR3 is CASSEMAHTEAFF. The DNA read from the CDR3 is TGTGCCAGCAGTGAAATGGCCCACACTGAA.

As regards this clone: The read ends 3 residues shy of where the CDR3 ends; the end is completed using the germline J gene. This chain joins TRBV20-1 and TRBJ1-6; TRBD1 agrees at 8 bases. With 0 bases clipped from V and 7 bases from J, the junction kept 8 bases outside the gene matches. The CDR3 contains 16 residues. CDR1 and CDR2 (germline): DFQATT, SNEGSKA (reference sequence). The CDR3 protein is CSAREQGGMENSPLHF. CDR3 DNA, as far as it was read: TGCAGTGCTAGAGAACAGGGGGGTATGGAGAATTCACCC.

On this clone: The read stops 3 residues short of the end of the CDR3; the missing end is completed from the germline J gene. The rearrangement joins TRBV29-1 to TRBJ2-1; a possible D gene is TRBD1 (5 bases). V lost 5 bases, J lost 9 bases, and 8 bases lay in between. The CDR3 is 10 amino acids. Germline V CDR1 and CDR2: SQVTM, ANQGSEA. The CDR3 region is CSVRQGEQFF. The sequenced part of the CDR3 DNA is TGCAGCGTTCGGCAGGGTGAG.

As to this clone: The CDR3 end lies 3 residues beyond the end of the read and is filled in from the germline J gene. The chain combines TRBV5-1 with TRBJ2-6; possible D gene TRBD2, 6 bases. The CDR3 spans 15 residues. Germline CDR1 SGHRS, CDR2 YFSETQ. The CDR3 sequence is CASVPGEAGANVLTF. The DNA read from the CDR3 is TGCGCTTCGGTTCCGGGGGAGGCTGGGGCCAACGTC.